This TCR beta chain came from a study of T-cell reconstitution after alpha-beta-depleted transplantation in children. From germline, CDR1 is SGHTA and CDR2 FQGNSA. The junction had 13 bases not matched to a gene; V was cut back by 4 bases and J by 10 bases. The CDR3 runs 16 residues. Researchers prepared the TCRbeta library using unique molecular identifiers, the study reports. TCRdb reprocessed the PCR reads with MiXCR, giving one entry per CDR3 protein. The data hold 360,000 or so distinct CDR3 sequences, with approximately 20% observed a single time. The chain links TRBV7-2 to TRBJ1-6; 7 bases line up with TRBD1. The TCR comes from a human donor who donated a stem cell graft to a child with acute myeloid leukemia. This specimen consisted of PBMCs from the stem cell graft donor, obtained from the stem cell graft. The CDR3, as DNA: TGTGCCAGCAGCTGGATGGGGCAGGGGGTAGAATCACCCCTCCACTTT. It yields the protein CASSWMGQGVESPLHF.